This section outlines one TCR beta chain sequence together with its context. This sample is drawn from a study of tumour-infiltrating T cells in Burkitt lymphoma. At the level of the study: Productive clonality predicted overall and progression-free survival.

TCRdb keeps only in-frame clones here, not all; method: immunoSEQ multiplex PCR. Among about 15,000 clones listed, 70% to 80% were seen once. Sequencing was performed on tumor tissue. The TCR originated in a human donor with diffuse large B-cell lymphoma.

CDR3 region: CASRVYRGAQETQYF. Here the CDR3 DNA reads TGTGCCAGCAGAGTCTACAGGGGAGCTCAAGAGACCCAGTACTTC. The gene calls are TRBV2 and TRBJ2-5; 7 bases line up with TRBD1. The CDR3 length is 15 residues. Germline assignment: CDR1 SNHLY and CDR2 FYNNEI. J gave up 2 bases and V 6 bases, and 9 bases lay outside the gene matches.